This T cell receptor beta chain was recorded in a study of early T cells in non-severe SARS-CoV-2 infection. Looking at the study overall: Alpha and beta chains were unpaired, from unsorted whole-blood bulk RNA. Study results and caveats: Anti-spike CD8 responses were favored by VDJdb matching, which missed private and CD4 specificities.

Of note for this clonotype: Its specificity is unknown.

The CDR3 loop spans 13 amino acids. Germline V gene lookup returns CDR1 DFQATT and CDR2 SNEGSKA (reference sequence). Between the trimmed V and J ends, which lost 1 base and 1 base, there was a span of 8 bases. Unique molecular identifiers were added to individual cDNA molecules. TCRdb independently ran MiXCR on the 5' RACE reads; one entry per CDR3 protein. This table has 53,000 or so distinct CDR3 sequences, approximately 7.6% appearing once. The chain combines TRBV20-1 with TRBJ2-7; unclear D gene. This TCR was recovered from an adult who was a healthcare worker with PCR-confirmed SARS-CoV-2 infection or an uninfected control (not recorded which). Sequenced: whole blood. CDR3 DNA: TGCAGTGCTAGAGCGAGGCTGTCCTACGAGCAGTACTTC. Protein: CSARARLSYEQYF.